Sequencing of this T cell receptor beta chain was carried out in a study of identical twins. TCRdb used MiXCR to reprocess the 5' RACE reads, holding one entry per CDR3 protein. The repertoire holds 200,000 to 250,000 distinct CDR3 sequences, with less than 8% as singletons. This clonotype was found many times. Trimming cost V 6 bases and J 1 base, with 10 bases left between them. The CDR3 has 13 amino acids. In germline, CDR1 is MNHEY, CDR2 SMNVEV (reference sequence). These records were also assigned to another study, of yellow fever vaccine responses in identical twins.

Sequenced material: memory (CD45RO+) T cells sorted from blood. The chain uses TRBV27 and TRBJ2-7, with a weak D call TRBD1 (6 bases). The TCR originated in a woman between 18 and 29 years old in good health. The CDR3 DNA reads TGTGCCAGCAGAACTCAGGGGTCCTACGAGCAGTACTTC. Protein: CASRTQGSYEQYF.